This entry lists 19 T cell receptor beta chains sequenced from one sample in a study of radiotherapy plus CTLA-4 blockade in lung cancer. Repertoires were generated with immunoSEQ multiplex PCR, while TCRdb's copy carries only in-frame clones and drops some. Of around 82,000 clones in the sample, around nine tenths were seen once. Specimen: peripheral blood, collected from a patient treated with radiotherapy plus ipilimumab. These receptors all come from a human donor with non-small cell lung cancer that progressed on radiotherapy plus ipilimumab.

Points on this clone: This CDR3 fails to terminate in the conserved phenylalanine or tryptophan, so it likely reflects a read error. The rearrangement uses TRBV2 and TRBJ1-4; D is unresolved. The CDR3 consists of 14 residues. Germline loops: CDR1 SNHLY, CDR2 FYNNEI. V was pared by 2 bases and J by 12 bases, with 16 bases between. The CDR3 loop is CASSELVSLEELFS. The CDR3 region has the DNA TGTGCCAGCAGTGAATTAGTGAGCTTAGAGGAACTGTTTTCT.

This chain links TRBV5-8 with TRBJ1-5, with D uncertain. V was shortened by 1 base and J by 7 bases, with 9 bases between the two germline ends. Germline values: CDR1 SGHTS, CDR2 YDEGEE. The CDR3 has 13 amino acids. CDR3 coding DNA: TGTGCCAGCAGCTTGCTCCGAGACCAGCCCCAGCATTTT. Translated, it gives CASSLLRDQPQHF.

This chain joins TRBV11-3 and TRBJ1-1; weak D call: TRBD1 (6 bases). This CDR3 region has 15 residues. Germline V CDR1 and CDR2: SGHNT, YENEEA. Trimming took 4 bases from V and 1 from J, leaving 13 bases between them. The CDR3 protein is CASSSDGTSNTEAFF. The CDR3 DNA sequence: TGTGCCAGCAGCTCAGACGGGACATCGAACACTGAAGCTTTCTTT.

V and J are TRBV15 and TRBJ1-5; D is perhaps TRBD1 (6 bases). CDR1 is LNHNV, CDR2 YYDKDF, per germline (reference sequence). The V end was cut by 4 bases, the J end by 1 base, with 11 bases between. CDR3 size: 15 residues. The CDR3 DNA reads as TGTGCCACCAGCAAATACAGGGAAAGCAATCAGCCCCAGCATTTT. Protein sequence: CATSKYRESNQPQHF.

DNA of the CDR3: TGTGCCACCAACCCCCATGGGAGGGCTGGGGCCAACGTCCTGACTTTC. This codes for CATNPHGRAGANVLTF. This chain joins TRBV19 and TRBJ2-6; 7 bases fit TRBD2. This CDR3 spans 16 amino acids. The J segment lost 2 bases and the V segment lost 10 bases, leaving 11 bases of the junction unmatched. CDR1 is LNHDA and CDR2 is SQIVND in the germline V gene (reference sequence).

The chain carries TRBV2 and TRBJ1-3; TRBD1 matches 7 bases. V shed 6 bases, J shed 4 bases, and the junction held 9 bases outside the gene matches. The germline V gene has CDR1 SNHLY and CDR2 FYNNEI. This CDR3 is built from 15 residues. This CDR3 reads CASSKGQVAGNTIYF. CDR3 nucleotide sequence: TGTGCCAGCAGCAAAGGACAGGTAGCCGGAAACACCATATATTTT. Using reference TRBV2 and TRBJ1-3 for the parts outside the CDR3, the full variable domain is EPEVTQTPSHQVTQMGQEVILRCVPISNHLYFYWYRQILGQKVEFLVSFYNNEISEKSEIFDDQFSVERPDGSNFTLKIRSTKLEDSAMYFCASSKGQVAGNTIYFGEGSWLTVV.

This clone has just a few counts. The chain uses TRBV29-1 and TRBJ2-3, with TRBD2 identical over 8 bases. This CDR3 has 12 residues. CDR1 is SQVTM and CDR2 is ANQGSEA in the germline V gene. Trimming at V came to 1 base and at J to 6 bases, leaving 0 bases not matched to a gene. This chain's CDR3 is CSVEAGGDTQYF. Here the CDR3 DNA reads TGCAGCGTTGAAGCGGGAGGGGATACGCAGTATTTT.

The sample holds a few counts of this clone. V usage is TRBV11-1 and J usage is TRBJ2-7; D is ambiguous. The V and J ends lost 6 bases and 2 bases respectively, with 17 bases between them. CDR1 is SGHAT and CDR2 is FQDESV in the germline V gene (reference sequence). CDR3 length: 15 amino acids. CDR3 loop: CASSTSSTVTYEQYF. The CDR3 DNA follows: TGTGCCAGCAGTACAAGTTCGACCGTGACCTACGAGCAGTACTTC.

This sequence joins TRBV29-1 and TRBJ2-3; D not resolved. The V and J ends lost 8 bases and 3 bases respectively, with 12 bases between them. The germline CDR1 and CDR2 sequences are SQVTM and ANQGSEA. The CDR3 is 12 residues long. The CDR3 DNA sequence: TGCAGCTCCCGAGAGCGAACAGATACGCAGTATTTT. Its translation is CSSRERTDTQYF.

The chain links TRBV2 to TRBJ2-2; D might be TRBD1 or TRBD2, each matching 5 bases. Germline assignment: CDR1 SNHLY and CDR2 FYNNEI. There are 15 residues in the CDR3. V lost 6 bases and J lost 4, with 15 bases in between. CDR3 DNA: TGTGCCAGCAGCGCCGGGGCTACAGTCACCGGGGAGCTGTTTTTT. Translating gives CASSAGATVTGELFF.

This clone was detected only once. The chain uses TRBV6-5 and TRBJ1-2; TRBD1 matches 7 bases. The germline CDR1 and CDR2 sequences are MNHEY and SVGAGI. There are 14 residues in the CDR3. The trim removed 3 bases at V and 4 bases at J, leaving 5 bases unmatched. The CDR3 here is CASSYRGQSYGYTF. The CDR3 DNA sequence: TGTGCCAGCAGTTATCGGGGACAGTCCTATGGCTACACCTTC.

Turning to this clone: The CDR3 ends on some other residue instead of the conserved phenylalanine or tryptophan, so this is likely a read error. It is unclear where the CDR3 begins or ends on the DNA, so no DNA is shown, and the CDR3 is as TCRdb lists it. The rearrangement uses TRBV5-8 and TRBJ2-6; TRBD2, the D gene given by the table, was not confirmed from the DNA. The V gene's germline CDR1 is SGHTS and CDR2 YDEGEE. From its first to its last residue, the CDR3 has 9 amino acids. This CDR3 is CASSLAPGR.

The chain recombines TRBV6-1 with TRBJ1-2; D ambiguous. CDR1 is MNHNS and CDR2 is SASEGT in the germline V gene. V shed 4 bases and J shed 4 bases, with 13 bases lying between them. There are 14 residues in the CDR3. The CDR3 loop reads CASSGHQKTYGYTF. The DNA of the CDR3 is TGTGCCAGCAGTGGACACCAGAAGACCTATGGCTACACCTTC.

The chain recombines TRBV7-2 with TRBJ1-1, with D maybe TRBD1 (6 bases). V was trimmed by 5 bases and J by 4 bases, leaving 17 bases between them. From germline, CDR1 is SGHTA and CDR2 FQGNSA. The CDR3 spans 15 residues. The CDR3 sequence: CASSPQGGGRTEAFF. The CDR3 DNA sequence: TGTGCCAGCAGCCCTCAAGGGGGTGGTCGCACTGAAGCTTTCTTT. The full variable domain, completed using reference TRBV7-2 and TRBJ1-1, is GAGVSQSPSNKVTEKGKDVELRCDPISGHTALYWYRQSLGQGLEFLIYFQGNSAPDKSGLPSDRFSAERTGGSVSTLTIQRTQQEDSAVYLCASSPQGGGRTEAFFGQGTRLTVV.

The rearrangement joins TRBV19 to TRBJ2-1; tentative D call: TRBD1 (6 bases). Germline lookup yields CDR1 LNHDA and CDR2 SQIVND (reference sequence). Trimming took off 5 bases at V and 3 bases at J, with 14 bases between the two ends. The CDR3 has 15 amino acids. The CDR3 DNA follows: TGTGCCAGTAGTCCCCCAGCAGGGGTCTACAATGAGCAGTTCTTC. Translated: CASSPPAGVYNEQFF.

The chain joins TRBV6-1 to TRBJ1-2, with no clear D. Germline V gene data show CDR1 as MNHNS and CDR2 as SASEGT. The V end lost 1 base, the J end lost 6 bases, and 12 bases lay between the germline ends. This CDR3 is 14 amino acids long. Here the CDR3 reads CASSEVTRSDGYTF. The CDR3 DNA reads as TGTGCCAGCAGTGAAGTGACTAGATCCGATGGCTACACCTTC.

V and J are TRBV9 and TRBJ2-7; 12 positions agree with TRBD2. The J segment lost 6 bases and the V segment lost 3 bases, leaving 7 bases of the junction unmatched. The CDR3 length is 15 residues. Germline CDR1 reads SGDLS; CDR2 reads YYNGEE. CDR3 region: CASSAGLAGSIEQYF. DNA of the CDR3: TGTGCCAGCAGCGCCGGACTAGCGGGAAGTATCGAGCAGTACTTC.

This sequence joins TRBV6-5 and TRBJ1-2, with D unresolved. The germline V gene encodes CDR1 MNHEY and CDR2 SVGAGI. V was pared by 6 bases and J by 4 bases, with 15 bases between. This CDR3 region has 14 residues. This CDR3 is CASSIQGFGYGYTF. The CDR3 coding sequence is TGTGCCAGCAGCATACAAGGCTTTGGCTATGGCTACACCTTC.

CDR3 loop: CASSQGVSGNTIYF. CDR3 sequence (DNA): TGTGCCAGCAGCCAAGGGGTCTCTGGAAACACCATATATTTT. The chain has TRBV16 and TRBJ1-3; no clear D. CDR1 KGHSY and CDR2 FQNENV come from the germline V gene. The CDR3 sequence is 14 residues long. The ends were cut back, 2 bases at V and 0 bases at J, with 5 bases in the middle.